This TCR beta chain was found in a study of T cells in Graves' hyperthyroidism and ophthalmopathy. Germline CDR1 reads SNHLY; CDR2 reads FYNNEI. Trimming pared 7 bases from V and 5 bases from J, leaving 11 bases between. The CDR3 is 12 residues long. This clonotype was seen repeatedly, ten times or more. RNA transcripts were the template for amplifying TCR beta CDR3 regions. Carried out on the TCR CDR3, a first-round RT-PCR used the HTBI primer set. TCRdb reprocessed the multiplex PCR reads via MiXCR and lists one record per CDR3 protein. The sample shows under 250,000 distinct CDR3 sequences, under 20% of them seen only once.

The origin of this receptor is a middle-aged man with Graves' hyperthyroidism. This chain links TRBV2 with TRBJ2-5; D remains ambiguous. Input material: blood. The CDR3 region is CASKRETETQYF. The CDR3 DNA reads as TGTGCCAGCAAGCGAGAGACGGAGACCCAGTACTTC.